This TCR beta chain was recorded in a study of cytomegalovirus exposure and HLA in healthy donors. Study-wide findings and caveats: Within the data, a cluster of highly shared sequence variants was likely a sequencing artifact.

This donor's CMV serostatus went unrecorded. There are a few counts of this clone. The antigen remains undetermined. V lost 4 bases to trimming and J lost 7 bases; unmatched junction nucleotides: 22. This CDR3 has 19 residues. Germline-derived CDR1 and CDR2 are MGHRA and YSYEKL. Both 60 Vbeta primers and 13 Jbeta primers went into the PCR. Authors' processing steps: Unique TCR beta chains totaled some 78 million in a later count, with some 10 million of them shared. The data were produced by immunoSEQ multiplex PCR, yet TCRdb's version contains in-frame clones alone and is incomplete. D and trimming were read from the DNA, whereas the V and J calls and clone size are those reported in that table. The table has more than 200,000 clones, about 83% seen once.

The specimen sequenced was PBMCs. The sequence came from a human donor in good health. The J gene is TRBJ2-1, the V gene TRBV4-1; 7 bases match TRBD2. The CDR3 region has the DNA TGCGCCAGCAGCCCTCGGCCCCTGGCGGGAGAGATAATGGGGAATGAGCAGTTCTTC. This sequence encodes CASSPRPLAGEIMGNEQFF.